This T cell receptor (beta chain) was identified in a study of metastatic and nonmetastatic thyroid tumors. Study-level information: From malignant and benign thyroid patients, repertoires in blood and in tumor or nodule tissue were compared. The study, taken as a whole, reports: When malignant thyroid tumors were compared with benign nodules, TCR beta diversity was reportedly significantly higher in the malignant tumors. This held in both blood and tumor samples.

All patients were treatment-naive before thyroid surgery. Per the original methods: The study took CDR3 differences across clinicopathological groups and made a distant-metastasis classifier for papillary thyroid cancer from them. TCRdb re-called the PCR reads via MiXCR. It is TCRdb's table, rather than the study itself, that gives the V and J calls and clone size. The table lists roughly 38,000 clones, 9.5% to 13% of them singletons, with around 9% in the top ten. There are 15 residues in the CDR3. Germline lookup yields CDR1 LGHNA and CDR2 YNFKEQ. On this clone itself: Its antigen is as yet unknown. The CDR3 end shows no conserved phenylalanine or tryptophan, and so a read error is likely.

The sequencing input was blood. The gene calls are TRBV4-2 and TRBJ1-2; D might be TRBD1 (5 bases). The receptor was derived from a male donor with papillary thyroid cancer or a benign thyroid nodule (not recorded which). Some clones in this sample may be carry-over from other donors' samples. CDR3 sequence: CASTPSTRVFEGYTI. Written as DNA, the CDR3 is TGTGCAAGCACCCCTTCGACCAGGGTGTTCGAGGGCTACACCATC.